This TCR beta chain was sequenced in a study of T cell repertoires in cytomegalovirus infection. Study context: A matching HLA type, together with CMV infection, was signaled by public TCR beta signatures.

One entry per CDR3 protein results from TCRdb running MiXCR on the reads. The repertoire holds 290,000 or so distinct CDR3 sequences, around 25% seen once, with roughly 14% in the top ten. Findings of the study overall: In two of eight donors, the top clonotype was HLA-C-restricted CMV-specific. Public TCR beta family frequency separated CMV-and-HLA carriers, including in an independent cohort.

As concerns this clonotype: Its specificity is unknown.

There are 16 residues in the CDR3. The V and J ends lost 1 base and 3 bases, in that order; junction bases with no gene match: 5. Looked up from germline, CDR1 is SQVTM and CDR2 is ANQGSEA. Source material: PBMCs. The source of this sequence is a human donor in good health (CMV status not recorded). Some clones in this sample may be carry-over from other donors' samples. The chain combines TRBV29-1 with TRBJ2-6; 8 bases align to TRBD1. DNA for the CDR3: TGCAGCGTTGAAGGTGGACAGGGCGGTGGGGCCAACGTCCTGACTTTC. Translation gives CSVEGGQGGGANVLTF.